The present TCR beta chain was sequenced within a study of blood T cell repertoires in COVID-19. This CDR3 is 14 amino acids long. Germline assignment: CDR1 SNHLY and CDR2 FYNNEI. The V end lost 1 base, the J end lost 11 bases, and 15 bases lay between the germline ends. Per the study methods: Estimates of nucleated cell counts were drawn from the amplification of reference gene primers. Method: immunoSEQ multiplex PCR; TCRdb's copy keeps in-frame clones and lacks some. Clone size and V and J calls were adopted from that table, with D and trimming inferred from the DNA. Among approximately 180,000 clones listed, roughly three quarters were seen once.

Sequenced input: PBMCs or T cells enriched from blood (not recorded which). The receptor was isolated from a woman between 45 and 60 years old with acute COVID-19. The rearrangement uses TRBV2 and TRBJ1-5; D possibly corresponds to TRBD1 (5 bases). The DNA for the CDR3 is TGTGCCAGCAGTGAAGGGTTCACCTCGGGGGCCCAGCATTTT. This codes for CASSEGFTSGAQHF.